The rows below give T cell receptor beta chains drawn from one sample of a study of cytomegalovirus exposure and HLA in healthy donors. This table comes from immunoSEQ multiplex PCR, and its TCRdb copy is limited to in-frame clones, with some not included. The profile shows 120,000 or so clones, over 8.5% of them singletons. Material: PBMCs. These receptors were collected from a middle-aged woman in good health and CMV-seropositive. Both conserved end residues are part of each CDR3. A D gene is named only where the DNA matches it firmly. Part of the rows lack a size; the others show once, few, many or a class for expanded clones.

V	size	J	D	DNA	CDR3
TRBV28	few	TRBJ2-7	.	TGTGCCAGCAGTTCAACCTACGAGCAGTACTTC	CASSSTYEQYF
TRBV6-1	few	TRBJ2-7	.	TGTGCCAGTCGCCGGGTTTCCTACGAGCAGTACTTC	CASRRVSYEQYF
TRBV13	.	TRBJ2-7	.	TGTGCCAGCAGCTTACGAGGGGGGGTTGGCACTTACGAGCAGTACTTC	CASSLRGGVGTYEQYF
TRBV30	.	TRBJ1-2	.	TGTGCCTGGAACGCAGGGTACTATGGCTACACCTTC	CAWNAGYYGYTF
TRBV5-1	few	TRBJ2-5	.	TGCGCCAGCAGCTTGGGGGCGGGGGCCTCTGTAGAAGAGACCCAGTACTTC	CASSLGAGASVEETQYF
TRBV6-1	few	TRBJ1-1	.	TGTGCCAGCAGTGGGGTCGGGGCTTTCTTT	CASSGVGAFF
TRBV7-9	few	TRBJ1-2	.	TGTGCCAGCAGCTTAGGCAGGGATAGGTATGGCTACACCTTC	CASSLGRDRYGYTF
TRBV6-6	few	TRBJ1-5	.	TGTGCCAGCAGAACCGGAGGTTATAGCAATCAGCCCCAGCATTTT	CASRTGGYSNQPQHF
TRBV5-4	few	TRBJ1-4	.	TGTGCCAGCAGCCAGACAACTAATGAAAAACTGTTTTTT	CASSQTTNEKLFF
TRBV2	.	TRBJ2-2	TRBD2	TGTGCCAGCAGTGCCCCGGGGGGGGTCGGGGAGCTGTTTTTT	CASSAPGGVGELFF
TRBV7-9	.	TRBJ2-1	TRBD2	TGTGCCAGCAGCTCGACTAGCGGGGGCCTCTTC	CASSSTSGGLF
TRBV30	.	TRBJ1-1	.	TGTGCCTGGAGTGTCCCGCTCCGGCCGGAGTTTGCAGCTTTCTTT	CAWSVPLRPEFAAFF
TRBV5-4	.	TRBJ2-1	TRBD2	TGTGCCAGCAGCTTCGGGACTAGCGGGGATAATGAGCAGTTCTTC	CASSFGTSGDNEQFF
TRBV4-1	.	TRBJ2-1	.	TGCGCCAGCAGCCATCAGGGGAAGCACAATGAGCAGTTCTTC	CASSHQGKHNEQFF
TRBV19	few	TRBJ2-7	TRBD2	TGTGCCAGCACCGGGACTAGAGTCAACGAGCAGTACTTC	CASTGTRVNEQYF
TRBV6-5	many	TRBJ2-6	TRBD1	TGTGCCAGCAGTTACTCAGGGGGCCTCGGGGCCAACGTCCTGACTTTC	CASSYSGGLGANVLTF
TRBV18	.	TRBJ1-1	.	TGTGCCAGCGGCGGGGTGGTCTACACTGAAGCTTTCTTT	CASGGVVYTEAFF
TRBV5-6	.	TRBJ1-1	.	TGTGCCAGCAGCCGTTACCCAGATTCTTTGAACACTGAAGCTTTCTTT	CASSRYPDSLNTEAFF
TRBV5-1	.	TRBJ1-6	.	TGCGCCAGCAGCTTGGGACCCGGGGATAATTCACCCCTCCACTTT	CASSLGPGDNSPLHF
TRBV5-4	.	TRBJ1-1	.	TGTGCCAGCAGCTTGGACGGAGGGAACACTGAAGCTTTCTTT	CASSLDGGNTEAFF
TRBV7-2	few	TRBJ2-1	TRBD2	TGTGCCAGCAGCTTAGACGCCCAACTAGCGGGGATTGAGGGGCAGTTCTTC	CASSLDAQLAGIEGQFF
TRBV10-1	many	TRBJ2-7	TRBD1	TGCGCCAGCAGCTACGACAGGGCTTCCGAGCAGTACTTC	CASSYDRASEQYF
TRBV7-3	few	TRBJ2-1	.	TGTGCCAGCAGCCCCGAAGGGGGCTCCTACAATGAGCAGTTCTTC	CASSPEGGSYNEQFF
TRBV30	.	TRBJ1-1	.	TGTGCCTGGAGTGTCCCAGGGATAGAGACTGAAGCTTTCTTT	CAWSVPGIETEAFF
TRBV5-8	.	TRBJ2-7	TRBD1	TGTGCCAGCAGCTTGGCGACAGGGTCTATCTCCTACGAGCAGTACTTC	CASSLATGSISYEQYF
TRBV18	once	TRBJ1-5	TRBD1	TGTGCCAGATCACGGGACAGGGATCAGCACCAGCATTTT	CARSRDRDQHQHF
TRBV5-1	.	TRBJ1-1	.	TGCGCCAGCAGCTTGGATCTCAGGGTTGGCACTGAAGCTTTCTTT	CASSLDLRVGTEAFF
TRBV4-1	few	TRBJ2-3	.	TGCGCCAGCAGCCAAGATCCCTATTTCACAGATACGCAGTATTTT	CASSQDPYFTDTQYF
TRBV10-2	.	TRBJ2-5	.	TGCGCCAGCAGTGAGTCAAGGGGAGAGACCCAGTACTTC	CASSESRGETQYF
TRBV27	few	TRBJ2-2	.	TGTGCCAGCAGCCCAAACAGGGCTGCCGGGGAGCTGTTTTTT	CASSPNRAAGELFF
TRBV28	.	TRBJ1-4	.	TGTGCCAGCAGTTTCCAGAGAATGGGGGGTCGAGATGAAAAACTGTTTTTT	CASSFQRMGGRDEKLFF
TRBV14	.	TRBJ1-2	.	TGTGCCAGCAGCCAAGGGGCCAGATATGGCTACACCTTC	CASSQGARYGYTF
TRBV10-1	few	TRBJ1-3	.	TGCGCCAGCAGTGAGTCTGGGGAGTCTGGAAACACCATATATTTT	CASSESGESGNTIYF
TRBV6-5	few	TRBJ1-6	.	TGTGCCAGCAGTCCGGGGGGCTCACCCCTCCACTTT	CASSPGGSPLHF
TRBV19	.	TRBJ2-5	TRBD1	TGTGCCAGTAGTTTAACAGGGGGACAAGAGACCCAGTACTTC	CASSLTGGQETQYF
TRBV6-1	few	TRBJ2-7	TRBD1	TGTGCCAGCAGTCCGGGACAGGTCTCTGAGCAGTACTTC	CASSPGQVSEQYF